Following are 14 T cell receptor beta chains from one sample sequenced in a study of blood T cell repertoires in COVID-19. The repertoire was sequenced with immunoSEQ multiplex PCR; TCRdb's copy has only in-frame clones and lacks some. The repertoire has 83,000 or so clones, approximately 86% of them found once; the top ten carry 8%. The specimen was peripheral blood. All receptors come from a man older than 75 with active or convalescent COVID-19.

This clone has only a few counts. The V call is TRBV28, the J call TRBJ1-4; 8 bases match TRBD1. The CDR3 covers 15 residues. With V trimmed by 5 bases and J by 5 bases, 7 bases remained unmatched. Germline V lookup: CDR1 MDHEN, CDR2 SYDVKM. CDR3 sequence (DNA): TGTGCCAGCAGTCAGACAGGGGCCAGAAATGAAAAACTGTTTTTT. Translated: CASSQTGARNEKLFF.

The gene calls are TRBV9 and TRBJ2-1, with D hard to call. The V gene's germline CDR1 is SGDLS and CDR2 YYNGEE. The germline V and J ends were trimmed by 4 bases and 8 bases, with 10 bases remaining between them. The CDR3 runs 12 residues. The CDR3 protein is CASSPPSDEQFF. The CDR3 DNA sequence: TGTGCCAGCAGCCCCCCGTCAGATGAGCAGTTCTTC. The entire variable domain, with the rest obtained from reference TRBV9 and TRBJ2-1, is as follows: DSGVTQTPKHLITATGQRVTLRCSPRSGDLSVYWYQQSLDQGLQFLIQYYNGEERAKGNILERFSAQQFPDLHSELNLSSLELGDSALYFCASSPPSDEQFFGPGTRLTVL.

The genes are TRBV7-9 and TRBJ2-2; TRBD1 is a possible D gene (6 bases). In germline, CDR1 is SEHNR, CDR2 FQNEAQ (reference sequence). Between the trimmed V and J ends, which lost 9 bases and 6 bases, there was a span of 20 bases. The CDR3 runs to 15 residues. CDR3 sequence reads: CARDSKRSLPGELFF. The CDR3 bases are TGTGCCAGGGACAGTAAAAGGTCCTTGCCCGGGGAGCTGTTTTTT.

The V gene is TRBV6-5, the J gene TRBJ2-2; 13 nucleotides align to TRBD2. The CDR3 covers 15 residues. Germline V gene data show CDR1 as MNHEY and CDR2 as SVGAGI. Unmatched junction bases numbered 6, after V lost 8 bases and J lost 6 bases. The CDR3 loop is CASHRTSGGAGELFF. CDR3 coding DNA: TGTGCCAGCCATCGAACTAGCGGGGGGGCCGGGGAGCTGTTTTTT.

The CDR3 loop reads CSAHRDSQETQYF. Here the CDR3 DNA reads TGCAGCGCCCACCGGGACAGTCAAGAGACCCAGTACTTC. V usage is TRBV29-1 and J usage is TRBJ2-5; 7 nucleotides match TRBD1. In germline, CDR1 is SQVTM, CDR2 ANQGSEA. The CDR3 extends over 13 amino acids. With 7 bases clipped from V and 2 bases from J, the junction kept 7 bases outside the gene matches. Full variable domain (rest looked up from reference TRBV29-1 and TRBJ2-5): SAVISQKPSRDICQRGTSLTIQCQVDSQVTMMFWYRQQPGQSLTLIATANQGSEATYESGFVIDKFPISRPNLTFSTLTVSNMSPEDSSIYLCSAHRDSQETQYFGPGTRLLVL.

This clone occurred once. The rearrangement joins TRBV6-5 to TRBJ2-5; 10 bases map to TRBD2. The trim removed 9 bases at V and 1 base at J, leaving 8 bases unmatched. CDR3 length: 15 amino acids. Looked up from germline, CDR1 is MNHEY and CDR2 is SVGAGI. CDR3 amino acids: CARRPASGGQETQYF. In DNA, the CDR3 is TGTGCCAGACGGCCCGCTAGCGGGGGCCAAGAGACCCAGTACTTC.

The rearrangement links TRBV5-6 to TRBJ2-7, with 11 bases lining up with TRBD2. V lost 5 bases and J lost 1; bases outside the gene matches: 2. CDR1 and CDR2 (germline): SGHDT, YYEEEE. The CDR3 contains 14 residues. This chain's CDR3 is CASRLAGGSYEQYV. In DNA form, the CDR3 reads TGTGCCAGCAGGCTAGCGGGGGGTTCCTACGAGCAGTACGTC.

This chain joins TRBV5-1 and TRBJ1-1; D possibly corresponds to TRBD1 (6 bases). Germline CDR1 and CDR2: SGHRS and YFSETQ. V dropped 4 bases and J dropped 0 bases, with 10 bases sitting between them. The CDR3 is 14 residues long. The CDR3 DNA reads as TGCGCCAGCAGCGCAACAGGGCTGAACACTGAAGCTTTCTTT. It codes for CASSATGLNTEAFF.

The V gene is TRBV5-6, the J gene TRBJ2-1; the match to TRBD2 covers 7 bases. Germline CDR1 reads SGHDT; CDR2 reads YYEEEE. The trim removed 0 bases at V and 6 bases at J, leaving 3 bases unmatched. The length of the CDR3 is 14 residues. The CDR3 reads CASSLGLAVNEQFF. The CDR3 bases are TGTGCCAGCAGCTTGGGCCTAGCGGTCAATGAGCAGTTCTTC.

CDR3 bases: TGTGCCAGCTCACCTGACTTTAGCCGGGAGACCCAGTACTTC. It encodes CASSPDFSRETQYF. V usage is TRBV18 and J usage is TRBJ2-5; D ambiguous. Trimming took 3 bases from V and 5 from J, leaving 13 bases between them. Germline CDR1 reads KGHSH; CDR2 reads LQKENI. The CDR3 covers 14 residues.

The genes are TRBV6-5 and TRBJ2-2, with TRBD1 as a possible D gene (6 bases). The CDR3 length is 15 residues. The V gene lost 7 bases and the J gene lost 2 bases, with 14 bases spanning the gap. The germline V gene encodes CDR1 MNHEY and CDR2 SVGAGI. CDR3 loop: CASNPTGINTGELFF. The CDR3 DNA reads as TGTGCCAGCAACCCAACAGGGATTAACACCGGGGAGCTGTTTTTT.

This chain's CDR3 is CASSYVRTAYNSPLHF. DNA for the CDR3: TGTGCCAGCAGTTACGTGCGGACAGCCTATAATTCACCCCTCCACTTT. The V call is TRBV6-2 or TRBV6-3, the J call TRBJ1-6, with a tentative D call TRBD1 (6 bases). CDR3 length: 16 amino acids. V lost 2 bases and J 2 bases, leaving 10 bases between the germline ends. Germline V lookup: CDR1 MNHEY, CDR2 SVGEGT.

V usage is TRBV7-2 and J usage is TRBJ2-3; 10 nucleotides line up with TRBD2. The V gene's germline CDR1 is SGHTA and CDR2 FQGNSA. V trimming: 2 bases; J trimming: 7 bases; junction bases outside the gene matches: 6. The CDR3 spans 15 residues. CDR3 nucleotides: TGTGCCAGCAGCTTATCTAGCGGGGGTATAAATACGCAGTATTTT. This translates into CASSLSSGGINTQYF.

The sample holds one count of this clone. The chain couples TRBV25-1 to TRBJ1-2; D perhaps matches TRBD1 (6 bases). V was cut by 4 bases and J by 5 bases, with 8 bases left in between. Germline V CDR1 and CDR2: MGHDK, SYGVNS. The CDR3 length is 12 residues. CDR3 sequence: CASSVTGYGYTF. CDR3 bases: TGTGCCAGCAGTGTTACAGGGTATGGCTACACCTTC.